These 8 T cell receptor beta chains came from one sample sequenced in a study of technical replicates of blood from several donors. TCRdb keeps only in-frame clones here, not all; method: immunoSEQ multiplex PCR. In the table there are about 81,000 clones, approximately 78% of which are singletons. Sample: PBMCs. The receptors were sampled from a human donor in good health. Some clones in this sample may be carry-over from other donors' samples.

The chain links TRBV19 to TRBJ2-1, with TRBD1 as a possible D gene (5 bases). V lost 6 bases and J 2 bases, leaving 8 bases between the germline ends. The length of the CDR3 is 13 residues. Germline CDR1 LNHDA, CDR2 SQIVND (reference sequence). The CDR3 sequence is CASRRQTYNEQFF. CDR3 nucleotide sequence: TGTGCCAGTAGAAGACAGACCTACAATGAGCAGTTCTTC.

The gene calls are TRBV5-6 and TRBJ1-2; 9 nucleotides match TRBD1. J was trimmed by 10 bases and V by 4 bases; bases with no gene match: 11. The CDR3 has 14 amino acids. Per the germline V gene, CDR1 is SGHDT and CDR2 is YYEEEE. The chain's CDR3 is CASSLWTGDWVYTF. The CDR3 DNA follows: TGTGCCAGCAGCCTGTGGACAGGGGATTGGGTCTACACCTTC.

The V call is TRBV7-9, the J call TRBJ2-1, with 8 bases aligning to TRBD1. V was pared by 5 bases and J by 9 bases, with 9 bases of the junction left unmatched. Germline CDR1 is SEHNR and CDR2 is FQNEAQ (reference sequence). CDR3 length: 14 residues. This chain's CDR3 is CASSQVRGHGEQFF. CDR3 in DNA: TGTGCCAGCAGCCAGGTCAGGGGGCATGGTGAGCAGTTCTTC.

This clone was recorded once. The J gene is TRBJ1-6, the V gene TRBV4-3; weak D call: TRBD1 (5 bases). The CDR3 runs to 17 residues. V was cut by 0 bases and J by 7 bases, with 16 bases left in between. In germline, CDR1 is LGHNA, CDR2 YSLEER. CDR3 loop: CASSQEGVGGGNSPLHF. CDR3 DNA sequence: TGCGCCAGCAGCCAAGAGGGGGTGGGGGGTGGGAATTCACCCCTCCACTTT.

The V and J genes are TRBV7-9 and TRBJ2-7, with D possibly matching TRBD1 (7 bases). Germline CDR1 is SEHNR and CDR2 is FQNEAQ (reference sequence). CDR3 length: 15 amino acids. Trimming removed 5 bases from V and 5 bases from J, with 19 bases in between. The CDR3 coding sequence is TGTGCCAGCAGCCAAGGGACAGCGGGCAGGGACGAGCAGTACTTC. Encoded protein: CASSQGTAGRDEQYF.

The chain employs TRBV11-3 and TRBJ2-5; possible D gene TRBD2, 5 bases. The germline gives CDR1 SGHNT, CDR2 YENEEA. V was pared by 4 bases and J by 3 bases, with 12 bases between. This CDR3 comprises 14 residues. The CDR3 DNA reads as TGTGCCAGCAGCTGGCCGTTCGGGGAAGAGACCCAGTACTTC. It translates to CASSWPFGEETQYF.

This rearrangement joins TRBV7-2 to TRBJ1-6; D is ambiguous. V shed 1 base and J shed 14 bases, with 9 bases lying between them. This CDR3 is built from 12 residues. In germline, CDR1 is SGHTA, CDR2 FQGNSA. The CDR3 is CASSLGQTTLHF. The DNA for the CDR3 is TGTGCCAGCAGCTTAGGGCAAACGACCCTCCACTTT.

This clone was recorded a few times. The CDR3 spells CASSDPFRVVNTEAFF. CDR3 DNA: TGTGCCAGCAGTGATCCATTCAGGGTCGTGAACACTGAAGCTTTCTTT. This sequence joins TRBV6-1 and TRBJ1-1; weak D call: TRBD1 (5 bases). With 3 bases removed from V and 0 bases from J, the gap between germline ends came to 14 bases. Germline loops: CDR1 MNHNS, CDR2 SASEGT. This CDR3 has 16 amino acids.